This TCR beta chain was identified in a study of cytomegalovirus exposure and HLA in healthy donors. V lost 4 bases to trimming and J lost 0 bases; unmatched junction nucleotides: 10. Germline values: CDR1 MNHNS, CDR2 SASEGT. The CDR3 runs 18 residues. Produced via immunoSEQ multiplex PCR; TCRdb's table is partial and in-frame only. The sample includes roughly 300,000 clones, 70% to 90% of them seen just once. The material sequenced was PBMCs. The chain couples TRBV6-1 to TRBJ2-7; 12 bases map to TRBD2. This TCR was sampled from a woman aged 18-35 years in good health and CMV-seronegative. CDR3 coding DNA: TGTGCCAGCAGTGCCTTGGGACTAGCGGGTGTGAGCTCCTACGAGCAGTACTTC. This encodes CASSALGLAGVSSYEQYF.